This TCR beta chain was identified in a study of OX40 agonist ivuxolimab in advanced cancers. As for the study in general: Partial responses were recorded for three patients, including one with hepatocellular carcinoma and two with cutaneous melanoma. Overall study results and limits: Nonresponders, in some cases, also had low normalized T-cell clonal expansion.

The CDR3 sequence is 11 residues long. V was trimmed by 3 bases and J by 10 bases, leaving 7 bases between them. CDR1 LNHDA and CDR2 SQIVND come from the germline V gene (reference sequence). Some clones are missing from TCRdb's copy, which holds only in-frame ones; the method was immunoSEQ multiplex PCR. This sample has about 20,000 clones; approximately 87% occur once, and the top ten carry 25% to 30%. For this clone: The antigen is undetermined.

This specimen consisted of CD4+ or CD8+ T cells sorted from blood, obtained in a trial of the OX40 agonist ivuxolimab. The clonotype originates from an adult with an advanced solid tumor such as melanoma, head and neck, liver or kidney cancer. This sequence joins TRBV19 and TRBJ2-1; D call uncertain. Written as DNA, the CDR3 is TGTGCCAGTAGTATCACCGGGGAGCAGTTCTTC. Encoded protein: CASSITGEQFF.